This entry is about one TCR beta chain. Antigen specificity is unknown. The data stem from a study of early T cells in non-severe SARS-CoV-2 infection. About the study: Sequencing of unsorted whole blood was done on bulk RNA, leaving chains unpaired. Regarding the study as a whole: The study's VDJdb matching favored anti-spike CD8 responses and missed private and CD4 specificities.

The library protocol tagged individual cDNA molecules with unique molecular identifiers. Via MiXCR, TCRdb re-called the 5' RACE reads, giving one row per CDR3 protein. Of approximately 81,000 distinct CDR3 sequences listed, under 15% are singletons. The origin of this receptor is an adult who was a healthcare worker with PCR-confirmed SARS-CoV-2 infection or an uninfected control (not recorded which). Input material: whole blood.

In DNA form, the CDR3 reads TGCAGTGCTAGCGGGACAGGGGAAGAGACCCAGTACTTC. Amino acid sequence: CSASGTGEETQYF. The rearrangement links TRBV20-1 to TRBJ2-5; 10 bases align to TRBD1. Germline-derived CDR1 and CDR2 are DFQATT and SNEGSKA (reference sequence). The junction had 1 base not matched to a gene; V was cut back by 3 bases and J by 3 bases. The CDR3 is 13 residues long.